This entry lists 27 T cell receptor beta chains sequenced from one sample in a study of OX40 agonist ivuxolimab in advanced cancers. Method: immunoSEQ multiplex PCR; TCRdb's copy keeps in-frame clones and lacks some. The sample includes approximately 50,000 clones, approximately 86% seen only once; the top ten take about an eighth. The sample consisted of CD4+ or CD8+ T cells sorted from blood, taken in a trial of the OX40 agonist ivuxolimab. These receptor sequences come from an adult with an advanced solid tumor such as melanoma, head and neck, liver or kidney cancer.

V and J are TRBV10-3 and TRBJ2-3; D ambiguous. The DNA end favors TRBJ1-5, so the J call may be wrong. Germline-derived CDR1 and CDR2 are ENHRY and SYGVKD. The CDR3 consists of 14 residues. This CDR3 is CAISGGTTLDTQHF. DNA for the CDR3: TGTGCCATCAGTGGTGGCACGACTCTGGATACGCAGCATTTT.

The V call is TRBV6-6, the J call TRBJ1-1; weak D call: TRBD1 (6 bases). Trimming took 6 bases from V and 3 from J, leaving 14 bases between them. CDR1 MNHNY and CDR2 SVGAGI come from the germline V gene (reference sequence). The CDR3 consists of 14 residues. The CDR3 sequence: CASSRGWTDTEAFF. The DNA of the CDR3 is TGTGCCAGCAGCCGTGGATGGACAGACACTGAAGCTTTCTTT.

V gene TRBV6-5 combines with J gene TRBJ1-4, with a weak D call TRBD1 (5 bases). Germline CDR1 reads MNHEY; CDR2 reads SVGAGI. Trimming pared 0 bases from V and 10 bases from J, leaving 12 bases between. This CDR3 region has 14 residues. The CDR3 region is CASSYSKTVRKLFF. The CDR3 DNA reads TGTGCCAGCAGTTACTCGAAGACAGTTAGAAAACTGTTTTTT.

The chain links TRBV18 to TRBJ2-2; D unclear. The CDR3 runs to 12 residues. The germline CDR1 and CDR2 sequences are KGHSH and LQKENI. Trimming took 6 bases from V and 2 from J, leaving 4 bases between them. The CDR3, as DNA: TGTGCCAGCTCGACTAACACCGGGGAGCTGTTTTTT. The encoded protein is CASSTNTGELFF.

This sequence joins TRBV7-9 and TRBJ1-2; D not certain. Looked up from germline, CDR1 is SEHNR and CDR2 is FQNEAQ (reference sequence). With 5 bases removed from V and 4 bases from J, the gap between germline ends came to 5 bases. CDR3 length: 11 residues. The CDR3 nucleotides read TGTGCCAGCAGCCCCGGCTATGGCTACACCTTC. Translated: CASSPGYGYTF.

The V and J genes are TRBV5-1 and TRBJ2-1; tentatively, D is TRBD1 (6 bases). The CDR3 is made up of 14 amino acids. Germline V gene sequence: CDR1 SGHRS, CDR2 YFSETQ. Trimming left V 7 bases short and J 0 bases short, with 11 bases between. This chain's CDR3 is CASSTDSSYNEQFF. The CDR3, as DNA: TGCGCCAGCTCTACGGACAGCTCCTACAATGAGCAGTTCTTC. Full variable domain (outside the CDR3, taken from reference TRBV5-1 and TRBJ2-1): KAGVTQTPRYLIKTRGQQVTLSCSPISGHRSVSWYQQTPGQGLQFLFEYFSETQRNKGNFPGRFSGRQFSNSRSEMNVSTLELGDSALYLCASSTDSSYNEQFFGPGTRLTVL.

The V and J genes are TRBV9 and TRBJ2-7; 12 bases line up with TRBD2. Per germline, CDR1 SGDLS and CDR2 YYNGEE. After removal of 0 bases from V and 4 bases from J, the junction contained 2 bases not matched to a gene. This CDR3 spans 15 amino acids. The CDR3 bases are TGTGCCAGCAGCGTAGGACTAGCGGGAGTGTACGAGCAGTACTTC. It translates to CASSVGLAGVYEQYF. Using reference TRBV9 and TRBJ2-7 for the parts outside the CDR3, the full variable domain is DSGVTQTPKHLITATGQRVTLRCSPRSGDLSVYWYQQSLDQGLQFLIQYYNGEERAKGNILERFSAQQFPDLHSELNLSSLELGDSALYFCASSVGLAGVYEQYFGPGTRLTVT.

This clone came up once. The CDR3: CATSLGPDTQYF. The CDR3 DNA follows: TGTGCCACCTCGCTAGGGCCAGATACGCAGTATTTT. The rearrangement links TRBV19 to TRBJ2-3; D remains ambiguous. This CDR3 contains 12 residues. Germline CDR1 and CDR2: LNHDA and SQIVND (reference sequence). V gave up 10 bases and J gave up 4 bases, with 12 bases separating them.

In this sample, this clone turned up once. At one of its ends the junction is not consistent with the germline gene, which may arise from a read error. The CDR3: CASSPPSASSYEQYF. In DNA form, the CDR3 reads TGTGCCAGCTCGCCACCTAGCGCAAGCTCCTACGAGCAGTACTTC. The V gene is TRBV18, the J gene TRBJ2-7, with D maybe TRBD2 (6 bases). Germline lookup yields CDR1 KGHSH and CDR2 LQKENI. This CDR3 has 15 amino acids.

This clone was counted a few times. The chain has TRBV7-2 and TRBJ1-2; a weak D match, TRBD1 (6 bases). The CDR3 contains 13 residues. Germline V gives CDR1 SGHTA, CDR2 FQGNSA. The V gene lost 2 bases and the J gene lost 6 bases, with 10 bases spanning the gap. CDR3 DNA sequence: TGTGCCAGCAGCTTAAGGGACACTGATGGCTACACCTTC. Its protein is CASSLRDTDGYTF.

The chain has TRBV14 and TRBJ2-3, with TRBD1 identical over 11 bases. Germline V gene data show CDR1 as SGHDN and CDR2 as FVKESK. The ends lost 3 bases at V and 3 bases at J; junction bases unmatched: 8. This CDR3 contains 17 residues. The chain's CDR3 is CASSQLYGTGGTDTQYF. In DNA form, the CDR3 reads TGTGCCAGCAGCCAGTTATACGGGACAGGGGGAACAGATACGCAGTATTTT.

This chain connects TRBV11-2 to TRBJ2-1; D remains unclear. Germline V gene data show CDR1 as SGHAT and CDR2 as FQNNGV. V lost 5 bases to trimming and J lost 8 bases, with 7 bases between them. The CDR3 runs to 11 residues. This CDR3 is CASSPSDEQFF. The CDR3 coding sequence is TGTGCCAGCAGCCCCAGCGATGAGCAGTTCTTC.

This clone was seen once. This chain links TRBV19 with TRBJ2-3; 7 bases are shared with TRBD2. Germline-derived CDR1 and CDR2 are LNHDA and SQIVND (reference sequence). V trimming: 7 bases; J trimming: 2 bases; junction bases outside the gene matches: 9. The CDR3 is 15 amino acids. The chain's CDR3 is CASKGLAVNTDTQYF. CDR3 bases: TGTGCCAGTAAAGGGCTAGCGGTAAACACAGATACGCAGTATTTT.

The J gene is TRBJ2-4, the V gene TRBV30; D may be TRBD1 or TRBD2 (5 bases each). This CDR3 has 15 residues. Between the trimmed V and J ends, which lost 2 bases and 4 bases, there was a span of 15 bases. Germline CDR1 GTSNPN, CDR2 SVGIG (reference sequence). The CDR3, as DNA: TGTGCCTGGAGTTCAAGAGGGACCCTAAAAAACATTCAGTACTTC. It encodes CAWSSRGTLKNIQYF.

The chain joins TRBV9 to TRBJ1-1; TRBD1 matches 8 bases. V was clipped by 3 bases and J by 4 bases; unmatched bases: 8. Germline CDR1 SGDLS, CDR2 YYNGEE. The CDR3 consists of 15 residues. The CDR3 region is CASSARTGPGTEAFF. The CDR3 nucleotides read TGTGCCAGCAGCGCCCGGACAGGGCCGGGCACTGAAGCTTTCTTT.

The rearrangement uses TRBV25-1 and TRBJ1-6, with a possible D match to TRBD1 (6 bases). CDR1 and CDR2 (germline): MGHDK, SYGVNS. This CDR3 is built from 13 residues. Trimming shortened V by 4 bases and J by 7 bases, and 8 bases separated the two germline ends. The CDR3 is CASSVTGNSPLHF. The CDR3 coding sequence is TGTGCCAGCAGTGTCACAGGGAATTCACCCCTCCACTTT.

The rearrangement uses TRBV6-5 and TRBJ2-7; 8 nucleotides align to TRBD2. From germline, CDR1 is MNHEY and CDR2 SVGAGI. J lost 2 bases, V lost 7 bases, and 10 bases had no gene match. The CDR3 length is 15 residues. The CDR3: CASTPSHSGAYEQYF. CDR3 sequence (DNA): TGTGCCAGCACCCCCTCCCATAGCGGGGCCTACGAGCAGTACTTC.

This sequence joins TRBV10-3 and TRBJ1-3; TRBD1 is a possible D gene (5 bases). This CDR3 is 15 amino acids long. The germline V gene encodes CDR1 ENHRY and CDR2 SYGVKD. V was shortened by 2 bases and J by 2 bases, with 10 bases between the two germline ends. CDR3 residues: CAISEIGRAGNTIYF. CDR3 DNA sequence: TGTGCCATCAGTGAGATAGGCAGGGCTGGAAACACCATATATTTT.

The CDR3 loop is CASSDHLGLAGSSGANVLTF. DNA of the CDR3: TGTGCCAGCAGCGATCACCTCGGACTAGCGGGGAGCTCTGGGGCCAACGTCCTGACTTTC. This chain connects TRBV14 to TRBJ2-6, with TRBD2 matching over 12 bases. This CDR3 is built from 20 residues. V lost 5 bases and J lost 0; bases outside the gene matches: 11. Per germline, CDR1 SGHDN and CDR2 FVKESK. Drawing the rest from reference TRBV14 and TRBJ2-6, the complete variable domain is EAGVTQFPSHSVIEKGQTVTLRCDPISGHDNLYWYRRVMGKEIKFLLHFVKESKQDESGMPNNRFLAERTGGTYSTLKVQPAELEDSGVYFCASSDHLGLAGSSGANVLTFGAGSRLTVL.

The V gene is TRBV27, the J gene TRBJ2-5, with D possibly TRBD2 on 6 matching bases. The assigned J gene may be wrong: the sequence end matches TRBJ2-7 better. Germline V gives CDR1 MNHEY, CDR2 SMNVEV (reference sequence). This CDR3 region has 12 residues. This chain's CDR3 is CASSTSPGEQYF. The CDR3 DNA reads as TGTGCCAGCAGTACTAGCCCAGGCGAGCAGTACTTC.

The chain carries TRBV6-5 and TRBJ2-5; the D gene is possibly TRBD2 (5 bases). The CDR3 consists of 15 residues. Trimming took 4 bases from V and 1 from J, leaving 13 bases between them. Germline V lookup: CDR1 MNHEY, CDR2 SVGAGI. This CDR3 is CASSLVVEAQETQYF. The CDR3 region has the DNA TGTGCCAGCAGTTTGGTGGTGGAGGCCCAAGAGACCCAGTACTTC.

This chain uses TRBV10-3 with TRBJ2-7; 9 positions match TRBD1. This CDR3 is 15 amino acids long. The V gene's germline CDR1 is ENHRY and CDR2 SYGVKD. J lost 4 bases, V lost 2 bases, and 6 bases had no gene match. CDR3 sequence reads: CAISEPGQGTYEQYF. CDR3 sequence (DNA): TGTGCCATCAGTGAGCCGGGACAGGGAACGTACGAGCAGTACTTC.

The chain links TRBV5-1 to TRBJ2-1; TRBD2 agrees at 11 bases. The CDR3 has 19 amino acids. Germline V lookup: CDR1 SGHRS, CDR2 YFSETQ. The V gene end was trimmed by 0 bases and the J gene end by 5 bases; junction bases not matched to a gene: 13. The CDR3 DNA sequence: TGCGCCAGCAGCTTGGGAAGGCTAGCGGGGGGAACCCTCCACAATGAGCAGTTCTTC. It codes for CASSLGRLAGGTLHNEQFF.

The CDR3 reads CASSLWRGGSYEQYF. CDR3 DNA: TGTGCCAGCAGCTTATGGCGGGGGGGATCCTACGAGCAGTACTTC. This rearrangement joins TRBV11-2 to TRBJ2-7; 9 bases are shared with TRBD2. Germline values: CDR1 SGHAT, CDR2 FQNNGV. After removal of 2 bases from V and 1 base from J, the junction contained 3 bases not matched to a gene. This CDR3 contains 15 residues.

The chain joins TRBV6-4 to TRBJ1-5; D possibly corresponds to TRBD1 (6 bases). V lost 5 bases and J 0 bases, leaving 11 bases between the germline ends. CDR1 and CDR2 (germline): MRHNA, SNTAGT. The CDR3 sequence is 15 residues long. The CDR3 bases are TGTGCCAGCAGTCTGACAGGAGATAGCAATCAGCCCCAGCATTTT. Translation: CASSLTGDSNQPQHF.

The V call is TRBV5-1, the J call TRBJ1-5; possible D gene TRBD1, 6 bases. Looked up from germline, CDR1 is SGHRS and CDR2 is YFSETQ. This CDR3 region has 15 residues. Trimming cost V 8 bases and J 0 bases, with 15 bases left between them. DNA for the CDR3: TGCGCCAGTCGGGTAGGAGGGGGTAGCAATCAGCCCCAGCATTTT. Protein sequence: CASRVGGGSNQPQHF.

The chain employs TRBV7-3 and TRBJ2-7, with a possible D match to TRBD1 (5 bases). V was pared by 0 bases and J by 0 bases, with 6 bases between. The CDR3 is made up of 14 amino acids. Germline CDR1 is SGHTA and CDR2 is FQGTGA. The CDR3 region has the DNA TGTGCCAGCAGCTTAACCCAGGGCTCCTACGAGCAGTACTTC. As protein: CASSLTQGSYEQYF.